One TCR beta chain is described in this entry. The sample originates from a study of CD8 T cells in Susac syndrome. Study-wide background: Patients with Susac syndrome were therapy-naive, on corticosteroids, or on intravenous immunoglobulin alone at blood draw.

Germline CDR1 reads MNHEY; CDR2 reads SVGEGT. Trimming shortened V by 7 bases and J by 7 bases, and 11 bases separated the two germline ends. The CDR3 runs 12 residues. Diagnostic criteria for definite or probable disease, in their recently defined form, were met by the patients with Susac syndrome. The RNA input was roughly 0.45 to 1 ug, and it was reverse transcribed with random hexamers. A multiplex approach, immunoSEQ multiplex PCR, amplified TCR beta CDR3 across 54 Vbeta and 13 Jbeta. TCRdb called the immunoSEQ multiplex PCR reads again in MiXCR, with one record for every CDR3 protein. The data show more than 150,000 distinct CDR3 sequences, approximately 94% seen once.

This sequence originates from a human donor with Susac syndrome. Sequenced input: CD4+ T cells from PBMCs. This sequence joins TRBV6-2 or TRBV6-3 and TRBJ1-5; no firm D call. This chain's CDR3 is CASTQRDQPQHF. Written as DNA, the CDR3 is TGTGCCAGCACCCAAAGAGACCAGCCCCAGCATTTT.